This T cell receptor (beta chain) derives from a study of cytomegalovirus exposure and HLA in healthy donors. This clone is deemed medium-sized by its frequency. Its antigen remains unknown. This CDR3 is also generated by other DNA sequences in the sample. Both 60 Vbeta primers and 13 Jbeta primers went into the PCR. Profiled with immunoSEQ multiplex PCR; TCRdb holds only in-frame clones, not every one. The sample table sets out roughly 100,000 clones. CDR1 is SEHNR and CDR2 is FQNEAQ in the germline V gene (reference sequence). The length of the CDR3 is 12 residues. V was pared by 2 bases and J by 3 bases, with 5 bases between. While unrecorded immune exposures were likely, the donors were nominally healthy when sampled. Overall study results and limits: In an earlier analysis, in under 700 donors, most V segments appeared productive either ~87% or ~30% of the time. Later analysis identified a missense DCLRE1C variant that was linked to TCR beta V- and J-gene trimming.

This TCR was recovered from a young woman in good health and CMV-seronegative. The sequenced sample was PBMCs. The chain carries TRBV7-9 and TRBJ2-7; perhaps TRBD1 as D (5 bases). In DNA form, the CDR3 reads TGTGCCAGCAGCTTACAGGGCTACGAGCAGTACTTC. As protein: CASSLQGYEQYF.